The 4 T cell receptor beta chains below all came from one sample that was sequenced in a study of CD8+ T cells in alopecia areata. Lesional scalp punch biopsies and peripheral blood were collected from alopecia areata patients. TCR sequencing used cDNA made by reverse transcription of extracted RNA. Assay: immunoSEQ multiplex PCR; the TCRdb copy retains only in-frame clones and omits some. The table has 10,000 or so clones, approximately 60% seen once; the top ten hold approximately 8.1%. Material: skin, obtained at week 0. These receptors were taken from a human donor with alopecia areata.

The chain employs TRBV6-6 and TRBJ2-1; 9 bases are shared with TRBD1. The CDR3 extends over 14 amino acids. The V segment lost 4 bases and the J segment 9 bases; nucleotides outside the gene matches: 7. Germline V gene sequence: CDR1 MNHNY, CDR2 SVGAGI (reference sequence). The DNA for the CDR3 is TGTGCCAGCAGTTGGGGGACAGGGATGGCTGAGCAGTTCTTC. This gives the protein CASSWGTGMAEQFF.

This chain joins TRBV5-4 and TRBJ1-2; possibly TRBD1 for D (5 bases). V lost 10 bases and J 2 bases, leaving 12 bases between the germline ends. Per the germline V gene, CDR1 is SGHNT and CDR2 is YYREEE (reference sequence). The CDR3 totals 12 residues. The CDR3 protein is CAGGRGNYGYTF. CDR3 in DNA: TGTGCCGGGGGACGGGGCAACTATGGCTACACCTTC.

V and J are TRBV4-1 and TRBJ1-2; 8 bases fit TRBD1. V trimming: 0 bases; J trimming: 6 bases; junction bases outside the gene matches: 12. The CDR3 is made up of 17 amino acids. Germline V gives CDR1 MGHRA, CDR2 YSYEKL. As DNA, the CDR3 is TGCGCCAGCAGCCAAGATATACCCGGACAGGGAACGGATGGCTACACCTTC. Its protein is CASSQDIPGQGTDGYTF.

The chain carries TRBV4-1 and TRBJ2-7, with D perhaps TRBD1 (5 bases). This CDR3 has 14 residues. Germline loops: CDR1 MGHRA, CDR2 YSYEKL. Trimming stripped 1 base from V and 5 bases from J, with 12 bases between. The CDR3 reads CASSQGQGNNEQYF. The CDR3 DNA reads TGCGCCAGCAGCCAAGGGCAGGGTAACAACGAGCAGTACTTC.